Listed below are T cell receptor beta chains from one sample, sequenced in a study of T cells in tuberculosis. Produced via immunoSEQ multiplex PCR; TCRdb's table is partial and in-frame only. The sample shows about 24,000 clones, around 95% of them seen only once. The sequenced material came from PBMCs. These receptors originate from a donor aged 10-29 years with latent tuberculosis or without tuberculosis infection. Both conserved end residues are trimmed from each CDR3. D genes are given only for firm matches.

d_call	v_call	j_call	cdr3_aa
TRBD2	TRBV5-1	TRBJ2-5	ASSPGLGVETQY
TRBD2	TRBV5-1	TRBJ2-5	ASTLRGGGVETQY
NA	TRBV2	TRBJ2-2	ASSSDIPNTGELF
NA	TRBV5-6	TRBJ2-7	ASSLYGGGTEEQY
TRBD1	TRBV5-1	TRBJ2-2	ASSSTQGAEGGELF
NA	TRBV21-1	TRBJ2-7	ASTRDTSYEQY
TRBD1	TRBV6-5	TRBJ1-2	ASSLDRGGGYT
TRBD2	TRBV7-9	TRBJ2-1	ASSLASGGPVEQF
NA	TRBV5-4	TRBJ2-1	ASSFKDFTGGNEQF
TRBD1	TRBV6-1	TRBJ2-3	ASSVTGGRTDTQY
NA	TRBV6-6	TRBJ1-6	ASSLSGNSPLH
NA	TRBV27	TRBJ1-2	ASSPRAGNYGYT
NA	TRBV30	TRBJ1-6	AWGHFNSPLH
TRBD1	TRBV30	TRBJ1-5	AWSVAGGFSNQPQH
NA	TRBV4-2	TRBJ1-4	ASSQSGGQGNEKLF
TRBD2	TRBV19	TRBJ2-1	ASSIVRGGNEQF
TRBD1	TRBV27	TRBJ2-2	ASSSRKTGGPRNTGELF
NA	TRBV6-5	TRBJ1-3	ASSLAATSGNTIY
NA	TRBV18	TRBJ1-1	ASSLQGWDTEAF
NA	TRBV6-1	TRBJ2-6	ASKLQGPGANVLT
TRBD1	TRBV18	TRBJ2-1	ASSPRGHGYNEQF
NA	TRBV4-1	TRBJ2-1	ASSQVQDNEQF
TRBD2	TRBV4-1	TRBJ2-1	ASSEESSGGSYNEQF
NA	TRBV6-4	TRBJ1-2	ASSDRDTSYGYT
NA	TRBV29-1	TRBJ1-1	SAQQGFAF
TRBD1	TRBV6-5	TRBJ2-2	ASSYSGTANTGELF
NA	TRBV10-3	TRBJ2-5	AISESGQSQETQY
TRBD2	TRBV5-6	TRBJ2-5	ASSKAGGPQETQY
NA	TRBV20-1	TRBJ1-2	SARVEGGYT
TRBD1	TRBV4-1	TRBJ1-1	ASSQEYVVGRGTTEAF
NA	TRBV13	TRBJ1-3	ASSIDRPFSGNTIY
TRBD1	TRBV11-2	TRBJ2-2	ASSPDRGTANTGELF
NA	TRBV6-5	TRBJ1-1	ASKKEVMNTEAF
TRBD1	TRBV10-2	TRBJ1-1	ASSARDRGYEAF
NA	TRBV18	TRBJ2-1	ASSPRAEGRYNEQF
TRBD2	TRBV10-3	TRBJ2-5	AIRADQLAGETQY
NA	TRBV28	TRBJ1-1	ASSHSYTEAF
TRBD1	TRBV12-5	TRBJ1-2	ASGLDLWDRGLLGYGYT
TRBD2	TRBV5-1	TRBJ2-3	ASSRVSGGSTDTQY
NA	TRBV4-1	TRBJ1-3	ASSQDGGEGPIY
NA	TRBV19	TRBJ1-5	ASSAGAGSNQPQH
NA	TRBV7-3	TRBJ2-3	ASSRAVSEHQY
NA	TRBV6-1	TRBJ1-2	ASRDTGSDGYT
TRBD2	TRBV9	TRBJ2-5	ASSVTSGGETQY
NA	TRBV5-1	TRBJ2-5	ASSLSAVGGETQY
NA	TRBV6-5	TRBJ2-3	ASSQRRGDTQY
NA	TRBV7-2	TRBJ1-2	ASSFLSLGLTANYGYT
TRBD1	TRBV5-4	TRBJ2-3	ASSPTGGASDTQY
TRBD1	TRBV6-5	TRBJ1-1	ASSYGTGPPEAF
NA	TRBV5-6	TRBJ1-6	ASSLSREGRSSPLH